What follows describes a single TCR beta chain. What it binds is not known. From germline, CDR1 is MNHEY and CDR2 SVGAGI. The CDR3 totals 15 residues. Trimming took 0 bases from V and 4 from J, leaving 12 bases between them. This sample was taken from a study of response to subunit inactivated influenza vaccine. Study-level points and caveats: Authors suggested few new T cells are recruited by each seasonal influenza vaccination.

TCRdb analysed the RT-PCR reads with MiXCR anew, one entry per CDR3 protein. The profile shows roughly 500,000 distinct CDR3 sequences, more than 15% of them singletons. The TCR was taken from a man between 50 and 70 years old who received an inactivated influenza vaccine. The rearrangement uses TRBV6-5 and TRBJ1-1, with D unclear. The material sequenced was CD4+ T cells sorted from PBMCs, taken about 23 months after vaccination. CDR3 DNA sequence: TGTGCCAGCAGTTACTCGCGGGGAGCGGGCACTGAAGCTTTCTTT. Translating it yields CASSYSRGAGTEAFF.